This is a list of T cell receptor beta chains from one sample in a study of OX40 agonist ivuxolimab in advanced cancers. The repertoire was sequenced with immunoSEQ multiplex PCR; TCRdb's copy has only in-frame clones and lacks some. Of about 100,000 clones detected, around 91% appear once; the ten largest clones hold roughly 1.6%. The material sequenced was CD4+ or CD8+ T cells sorted from blood, taken in a trial of the OX40 agonist ivuxolimab. The receptors stem from an adult with an advanced solid tumor such as melanoma, head and neck, liver or kidney cancer. CDR3s include the opening cysteine and the closing phenylalanine or tryptophan.

CASSPQGGGYGYTF,TRBV7-2,TRBJ1-2
CASSDVLQGRGYTF,TRBV2,TRBJ1-2
CASSYQLGYEQYF,TRBV6-6,TRBJ2-7
CASSKYRGSIELAGGYEQYF,TRBV19,TRBJ2-7
CASRPSGVGSRETQYF,TRBV5-1,TRBJ2-5
CASSRTRGSNEQFF,TRBV9,TRBJ2-1
CASSLGLAGAGAKNIQYF,TRBV28,TRBJ2-4
CSVGVRFTNNEQFF,TRBV29-1,TRBJ2-1
CASRIGGETQYF,TRBV28,TRBJ2-5
CSVGPTGTYEQYF,TRBV29-1,TRBJ2-7
CASSPQGTGVDEQYF,TRBV9,TRBJ2-7
CASSKTGIAYNEQFF,TRBV19,TRBJ2-1
CAINRQEGTEAFF,TRBV10-3,TRBJ1-1
CASSEPGQGSGNTIYF,TRBV2,TRBJ1-3
CASSLAGGANQPQHF,TRBV7-2,TRBJ1-5
CASRGLAGAMPGANVLTF,TRBV19,TRBJ2-6
CASSLFAGNNEQFF,TRBV11-1,TRBJ2-1
CASNRNGDRGGYTF,TRBV27,TRBJ1-2
CASSLLTGSNTEAFF,TRBV11-1,TRBJ1-1
CASRGQGETKNIQYF,TRBV11-3,TRBJ2-4
CASSLVWDRGRRAGNTIYF,TRBV7-2,TRBJ1-3
CSVVGLAGVGETQYF,TRBV29-1,TRBJ2-5
CASSQASGTSNYGYTF,TRBV4-3,TRBJ1-2
CASSLGGQLNQPQHF,TRBV5-1,TRBJ1-5
CASRRLASYNEQFF,TRBV2,TRBJ2-1
CASSPPPGQFF,TRBV6-4,TRBJ2-1
CASRKGEGLGNQPQHF,TRBV28,TRBJ1-5
CASSPPATGANVLTF,TRBV5-4,TRBJ2-6
CASSVGREVGHIQYF,TRBV9,TRBJ2-4
CASSRKGGAVYGYTF,TRBV5-8,TRBJ1-2
CASSLVPGGQRGYTQYF,TRBV19,TRBJ2-3
CASSLARGGETQYF,TRBV7-9,TRBJ2-5
CASSPGTGGLEETQYF,TRBV4-2,TRBJ2-5
CSVESRTAGTDTQYF,TRBV29-1,TRBJ2-3
CASSYSGGADNEQFF,TRBV6-5,TRBJ2-1
CASSSRDRRGEAFF,TRBV11-2,TRBJ1-1
CASSWGTGGVYEQYF,TRBV5-8,TRBJ2-7
CSVGKPPSGGKYEQYF,TRBV29-1,TRBJ2-7
CASLGQLNYGYTF,TRBV19,TRBJ1-2
CASSDGIDQPQHF,TRBV6-4,TRBJ1-5
CASSLAGSGGYEQYF,TRBV5-1,TRBJ2-7
CASSLGSSYEQYF,TRBV6-6,TRBJ2-7
CASSSGPGEGVYGYTF,TRBV7-2,TRBJ1-2
CASSRPTASGENIQYF,TRBV5-4,TRBJ2-4
CASSQDVVDRGFPVQQYF,TRBV4-3,TRBJ2-7